This T cell receptor beta chain is from a study of T-cell reconstitution after alpha-beta-depleted transplantation in children. Study results and limitations: Reportedly, roughly two months post-transplant, alpha-beta T cells arose from several hundred expanded graft clones. Surviving recipient T cells and intrathymic progenitors accounted for some patients' high TCRbeta diversity at day 60. T-cell numbers and diversity one year post-transplant derived largely from freshly generated T cells.

This clonotype was picked up many times. Antigen specificity is unknown. The CDR3 consists of 12 residues. The V gene lost 1 base and the J gene lost 4 bases, with 7 bases spanning the gap. The germline gives CDR1 DFQATT, CDR2 SNEGSKA (reference sequence). Using unique molecular identifiers, the investigators prepared the TCRbeta library. TCRdb fed the PCR reads into MiXCR, producing one record per CDR3 protein. The table lists 610,000 or so distinct CDR3 sequences, roughly a quarter of them singletons. The J gene is TRBJ2-5, the V gene TRBV20-1, with unresolved D. The sequences come from PBMCs, collected before TCRalphabeta/CD19-depleted stem cell transplant. The sequence was obtained from a boy in the first two years of life with Wiskott-Aldrich syndrome, due to receive a stem cell transplant. CDR3 amino acids: CSARGLGETQYF. Written as DNA, the CDR3 is TGCAGTGCTAGAGGTCTTGGAGAGACCCAGTACTTC.